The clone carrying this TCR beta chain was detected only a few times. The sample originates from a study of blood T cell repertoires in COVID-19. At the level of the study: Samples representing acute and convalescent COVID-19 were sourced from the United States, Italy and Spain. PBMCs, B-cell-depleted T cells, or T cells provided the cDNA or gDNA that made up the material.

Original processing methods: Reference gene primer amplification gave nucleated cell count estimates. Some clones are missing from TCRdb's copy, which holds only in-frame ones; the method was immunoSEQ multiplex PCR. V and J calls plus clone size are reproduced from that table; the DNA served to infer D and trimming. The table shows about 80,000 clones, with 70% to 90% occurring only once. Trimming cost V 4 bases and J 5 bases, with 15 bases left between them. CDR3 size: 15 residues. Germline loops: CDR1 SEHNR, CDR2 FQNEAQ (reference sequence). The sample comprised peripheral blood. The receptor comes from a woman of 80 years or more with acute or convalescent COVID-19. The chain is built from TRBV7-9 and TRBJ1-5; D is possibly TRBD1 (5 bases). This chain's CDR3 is CASSSIARADQPQHF. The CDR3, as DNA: TGTGCCAGCAGCTCCATAGCCAGGGCGGATCAGCCCCAGCATTTT.